This T cell receptor (beta chain) was documented in a study of cytomegalovirus exposure and HLA in healthy donors. It was with 60 Vbeta and 13 Jbeta primers that the PCR ran. Clones were read by immunoSEQ multiplex PCR, and TCRdb kept only the in-frame ones, dropping some. The sample holds about 92,000 clones, over 70% seen once. On this clone: Its antigen is unidentified.

Study-level findings and limits: Among immune exposure information, only CMV serostatus was available. Productive status was seen about 90% or about 30% of the time for most TCR beta V segments in an earlier analysis. Indistinguishable V segments, including TRBV6-2 and TRBV6-3, were excluded. A later analysis reportedly found that, within productive TCRs, an Asian-associated ancestry cluster had fewer N-insertions than the mean observed across the approximately 660 donors.

Germline V gene lookup returns CDR1 SNHLY and CDR2 FYNNEI. The V gene lost 8 bases and the J gene lost 3 bases, with 8 bases spanning the gap. The CDR3 runs to 11 residues. Sequencing was performed on PBMCs. The V call is TRBV2, the J call TRBJ2-7; D is perhaps TRBD1 (6 bases). The TCR sequence derives from a girl aged 2-10 years in good health and CMV-seropositive. The CDR3 DNA is TGTGCCAGCGTACAGGGCTACGAGCAGTACTTC. Translated: CASVQGYEQYF.